This entry lists 16 T cell receptor beta chains sequenced from one sample in a study of blood T cell repertoires in COVID-19. Libraries were prepared by immunoSEQ multiplex PCR; TCRdb keeps only in-frame clonotypes and omits some of them. The table has 130,000 to 150,000 clones, around 80% seen once. The sample taken for sequencing was peripheral blood. The receptors here all came from a human donor in a cohort sampled during active COVID-19.

The chain uses TRBV14 and TRBJ2-7, with D unresolved. The CDR3 spans 14 residues. CDR1 is SGHDN and CDR2 is FVKESK in the germline V gene. The V end was cut by 2 bases, the J end by 0 bases, with 8 bases between. CDR3 amino acids: CASSQIRSSYEQYF. CDR3 sequence (DNA): TGTGCCAGCAGCCAAATTAGGAGCTCCTACGAGCAGTACTTC.

Points on this clone: Other DNA sequences in this specimen translate into the identical CDR3. The chain uses TRBV5-1 and TRBJ1-2; possibly TRBD1 for D (5 bases). The CDR3 spans 14 residues. The germline V gene encodes CDR1 SGHRS and CDR2 YFSETQ. The V and J ends lost 3 bases and 7 bases respectively, with 16 bases between them. CDR3 nucleotide sequence: TGCGCCAGCAGCTCGGGGGGTCGGGCCAGTGGCTACACCTTC. Protein sequence: CASSSGGRASGYTF. Drawing the rest from reference TRBV5-1 and TRBJ1-2, the complete variable domain is KAGVTQTPRYLIKTRGQQVTLSCSPISGHRSVSWYQQTPGQGLQFLFEYFSETQRNKGNFPGRFSGRQFSNSRSEMNVSTLELGDSALYLCASSSGGRASGYTFGSGTRLTVV.

This chain links TRBV5-6 with TRBJ1-2; D may be TRBD1 (5 bases). Germline loops: CDR1 SGHDT, CDR2 YYEEEE. The ends were cut back, 0 bases at V and 4 bases at J, with 10 bases in the middle. The CDR3 is made up of 14 amino acids. Here the CDR3 reads CASSLAGGGYGYTF. CDR3 DNA sequence: TGTGCCAGCAGCTTGGCCGGGGGTGGCTATGGCTACACCTTC.

This chain connects TRBV3-1 (or the pseudogene TRBV3-2) to TRBJ1-1; TRBD1 matches at 7 bases. The CDR3 is 14 residues long. V shed 6 bases, J shed 1 base, and the junction held 5 bases outside the gene matches. The germline CDR1 and CDR2 sequences are LGHDT and YNNKEL (reference sequence). The CDR3 DNA is TGTGCCAGCAGAGCGACAGGGCCGAACACTGAAGCTTTCTTT. Translating gives CASRATGPNTEAFF.

The V call is TRBV7-9, the J call TRBJ1-2; D uncertain. V was clipped by 5 bases and J by 7 bases, with 14 bases between them. CDR1 and CDR2 (germline): SEHNR, FQNEAQ (reference sequence). CDR3 length: 13 residues. The CDR3 DNA reads TGTGCCAGCAGCCGCACCGGGTGGAGTGGCTACACCTTC. This sequence encodes CASSRTGWSGYTF.

J is TRBJ2-1 and V is TRBV5-1; 8 bases match TRBD2. The CDR3 spans 15 residues. Losses at the gene ends were 1 base for V and 14 bases for J; bases not matched to a gene: 14. In germline, CDR1 is SGHRS, CDR2 YFSETQ. The CDR3 DNA reads TGCGCCAGCAGCTTGAATGACCGCGGGGGGACTTTAAAGTTCTTC. Its protein product is CASSLNDRGGTLKFF.

The chain joins TRBV20-1 to TRBJ2-5, with a tentative D call TRBD2 (5 bases). The CDR3 is 15 amino acids. Germline V gene lookup returns CDR1 DFQATT and CDR2 SNEGSKA (reference sequence). The germline V and J ends were trimmed by 3 bases and 2 bases, with 16 bases remaining between them. The CDR3 bases are TGCAGTGCTAGTTCTAGTGGGGAGCAGCAAGAGACCCAGTACTTC. Its translation is CSASSSGEQQETQYF.

The chain combines TRBV12-3 or TRBV12-4 with TRBJ2-7; D is uncertain. The ends were cut back, 6 bases at V and 3 bases at J, with 9 bases in the middle. CDR3 size: 12 residues. Here the CDR3 DNA reads TGTGCCAGCAGCGGTCAATTCTACGAGCAGTACTTC. Translating it yields CASSGQFYEQYF.

The chain has TRBV6-4 and TRBJ1-1; no reliable D call. The CDR3 is 13 amino acids. Germline assignment: CDR1 MRHNA and CDR2 SNTAGT. V was shortened by 6 bases and J by 0 bases, with 8 bases between the two germline ends. CDR3 sequence (DNA): TGTGCCAGCAGAAACAGTATGAACACTGAAGCTTTCTTT. It yields the protein CASRNSMNTEAFF.

Turning to this clone: At the DNA level, this CDR3 is encoded by other sequences in the same sample as well. The J gene is TRBJ2-7, the V gene TRBV9, with TRBD1 matching 8 bases. Trimming cost V 5 bases and J 1 base; bases outside gene matches: 5. The CDR3 spans 14 residues. Germline V gives CDR1 SGDLS, CDR2 YYNGEE. This CDR3 is CASSRGQGSYEQYF. CDR3 coding DNA: TGTGCCAGCAGTCGTGGACAGGGTTCCTACGAGCAGTACTTC. Full variable domain (rest looked up from reference TRBV9 and TRBJ2-7): DSGVTQTPKHLITATGQRVTLRCSPRSGDLSVYWYQQSLDQGLQFLIQYYNGEERAKGNILERFSAQQFPDLHSELNLSSLELGDSALYFCASSRGQGSYEQYFGPGTRLTVT.

The J gene is TRBJ1-4, the V gene TRBV5-6; no firm D call. The CDR3 length is 16 residues. The germline V gene encodes CDR1 SGHDT and CDR2 YYEEEE. The V end lost 3 bases, the J end lost 1 base, and 13 bases lay between the germline ends. The DNA of the CDR3 is TGTGCCAGCAGCTCACGGAGGGAAATAACTAATGAAAAACTGTTTTTT. The encoded protein is CASSSRREITNEKLFF.

The chain is built from TRBV18 and TRBJ2-6; TRBD1 aligns across 7 bases. In germline, CDR1 is KGHSH, CDR2 LQKENI. The junction had 6 bases not matched to a gene; V was cut back by 4 bases and J by 6 bases. The CDR3 consists of 15 residues. CDR3: CASSLGTAMANVLTF. The CDR3 DNA reads as TGTGCCAGCTCACTGGGGACAGCTATGGCCAACGTCCTGACTTTC.

CDR3: CASSLGTGGNTIYF. CDR3 nucleotide sequence: TGCGCCAGCAGCCTAGGGACAGGGGGCAACACCATATATTTT. The chain combines TRBV5-1 with TRBJ1-3, with TRBD1 matching over 12 bases. This CDR3 is built from 14 residues. After removal of 4 bases from V and 7 bases from J, the junction contained 3 bases not matched to a gene. The germline V gene has CDR1 SGHRS and CDR2 YFSETQ.

The gene calls are TRBV25-1 and TRBJ2-1; TRBD2 aligns across 15 bases. Germline loops: CDR1 MGHDK, CDR2 SYGVNS. CDR3 length equals 15 residues. V lost 8 bases and J lost 6; bases outside the gene matches: 5. The CDR3 DNA is TGTGCCAGCCGCCGGACTAGCGGGGGGGGCAATGAGCAGTTCTTC. It yields the protein CASRRTSGGGNEQFF. Together with reference TRBV25-1 and TRBJ2-1, the CDR3 gives the full variable domain: EADIYQTPRYLVIGTGKKITLECSQTMGHDKMYWYQQDPGMELHLIHYSYGVNSTEKGDLSSESTVSRIRTEHFPLTLESARPSHTSQYLCASRRTSGGGNEQFFGPGTRLTVL.

This chain links TRBV5-4 with TRBJ1-6, with TRBD1 as a possible D gene (6 bases). V lost 4 bases and J lost 6, with 14 bases in between. The CDR3 covers 15 residues. Looked up from germline, CDR1 is SGHNT and CDR2 is YYREEE (reference sequence). The CDR3 loop reads CASSQRGGFNSPLHF. Here the CDR3 DNA reads TGTGCCAGCAGCCAAAGAGGGGGATTTAATTCACCCCTCCACTTT.

The V gene is TRBV19, the J gene TRBJ1-5, with 7 bases that match TRBD1. Germline V gives CDR1 LNHDA, CDR2 SQIVND (reference sequence). After removal of 7 bases from V and 3 bases from J, the junction contained 6 bases not matched to a gene. The CDR3 sequence is 14 residues long. The CDR3 loop is CASTATGINQPQHF. In nucleotides, the CDR3 is TGTGCCAGTACAGCGACAGGGATCAATCAGCCCCAGCATTTT.